This TCR beta chain was sequenced during a study of blood T cell repertoires in COVID-19. TCRdb's table, derived via immunoSEQ multiplex PCR, lists solely in-frame clones and lacks some. The data contain fewer than 150,000 clones, approximately 80% of them singletons. V shed 5 bases and J shed 9 bases, with 14 bases lying between them. The CDR3 runs to 13 residues. Sequenced: peripheral blood. V is TRBV23-1 and J is TRBJ2-4; possible D gene TRBD1, 5 bases. TRBV23-1 is known as an ORF, though its function is uncertain. The origin of this receptor is a woman aged 50 to 60 with acute or convalescent COVID-19. The CDR3 DNA is TGCGCCAGCAGTTTGCAGGGATACGGCATTCAGTACTTC. Protein sequence: CASSLQGYGIQYF.